These 32 T cell receptor beta chains originate from one sample sequenced in a study of cytomegalovirus exposure and HLA in healthy donors. PCR used 60 Vbeta primers and 13 Jbeta primers. Profiled with immunoSEQ multiplex PCR; TCRdb holds only in-frame clones, not every one. The data contain 60,000 to 65,000 clones, about 90% of them seen just once; the ten biggest clones take up roughly 1.5%. Sequenced input: PBMCs. The source is a man between 18 and 29 years old in good health and CMV-seronegative.

DNA for the CDR3: TGTGCCAGCAGGGGGGGGGAAGAGACCCAGTACTTC. This codes for CASRGGEETQYF. The chain joins TRBV2 to TRBJ2-5; 7 bases align to TRBD2. The CDR3 extends over 12 amino acids. Germline CDR1 SNHLY, CDR2 FYNNEI. V was pared by 6 bases and J by 3 bases, with 1 base of the junction left unmatched.

This rearrangement joins TRBV4-1 to TRBJ1-2; D unclear. This CDR3 has 16 amino acids. The V gene's germline CDR1 is MGHRA and CDR2 YSYEKL. V was shortened by 0 bases and J by 5 bases, with 16 bases between the two germline ends. The CDR3 loop reads CASSQDLWQERYGYTF. Here the CDR3 DNA reads TGCGCCAGCAGCCAAGATCTCTGGCAGGAGCGGTATGGCTACACCTTC.

The CDR3 region has the DNA TGTGCCAGCAGTTCAGGACAGGTTGGAAGGACTGAAGCTTTCTTT. This translates into CASSSGQVGRTEAFF. The genes are TRBV6-5 and TRBJ1-1; TRBD1 matches 7 bases. Germline CDR1 reads MNHEY; CDR2 reads SVGAGI. J lost 5 bases, V lost 4 bases, and 10 bases had no gene match. The CDR3 spans 15 residues.

The rearrangement uses TRBV4-1 and TRBJ2-5, with D uncertain. This CDR3 comprises 17 residues. V dropped 0 bases and J dropped 1 base, with 15 bases sitting between them. CDR1 MGHRA and CDR2 YSYEKL come from the germline V gene. The CDR3 DNA follows: TGCGCCAGCAGCCAAGATCATCGACTTCCAGCCCAAGAGACCCAGTACTTC. Amino acid sequence: CASSQDHRLPAQETQYF.

The chain employs TRBV19 and TRBJ2-1, with 8 bases that match TRBD2. CDR1 and CDR2 (germline): LNHDA, SQIVND (reference sequence). This CDR3 has 15 residues. V shed 0 bases and J 4 bases; nucleotides not matched to a gene: 2. This chain's CDR3 is CASSIDGGGYNEQFF. CDR3 bases: TGTGCCAGTAGTATAGATGGCGGGGGGTACAATGAGCAGTTCTTC.

The chain carries TRBV5-1 and TRBJ2-1, with a weak D call TRBD1 (5 bases). The CDR3 has 13 amino acids. The germline V gene has CDR1 SGHRS and CDR2 YFSETQ. The V end lost 5 bases, the J end lost 10 bases, and 16 bases lay between the germline ends. CDR3 DNA sequence: TGCGCCAGCAGTCCCAGGGTAATGAGGGAGCAGTTCTTC. Translating it yields CASSPRVMREQFF.

The chain links TRBV7-9 to TRBJ2-7; 7 bases are shared with TRBD1. V shed 5 bases, J shed 0 bases, and the junction held 7 bases outside the gene matches. CDR3 length: 15 residues. Germline V gene sequence: CDR1 SEHNR, CDR2 FQNEAQ (reference sequence). The CDR3 here is CASSQTQGISYEQYF. Written as DNA, the CDR3 is TGTGCCAGCAGCCAAACACAGGGGATCTCCTACGAGCAGTACTTC.

This chain connects TRBV6-5 to TRBJ1-2, with D perhaps TRBD1 (5 bases). The V and J ends lost 4 bases and 11 bases respectively, with 14 bases between them. Germline CDR1 reads MNHEY; CDR2 reads SVGAGI. The CDR3 extends over 12 amino acids. Here the CDR3 DNA reads TGTGCCAGCAGTTCGGCGGGGCTGTATTACACCTTC. Translation: CASSSAGLYYTF.

Remarks on this clone: Germline is not matched at one junction end, which may reflect a read error. The rearrangement links TRBV7-7 to TRBJ1-1; D is uncertain. Germline lookup yields CDR1 SSHAT and CDR2 FNYEAQ (reference sequence). This CDR3 has 13 residues. This CDR3 is CASSLAEGTEAFF. The DNA for the CDR3 is TGTGCTAGCAGCTTGGCGGAGGGCACTGAAGCTTTCTTT. Drawing the rest from reference TRBV7-7 and TRBJ1-1, the complete variable domain is GAGVSQSPRYKVTKRGQDVTLRCDPISSHATLYWYQQALGQGPEFLTYFNYEAQPDKSGLPSDRFSAERPEGSISTLTIQRTEQRDSAMYRCASSLAEGTEAFFGQGTRLTVV.

J is TRBJ2-5 and V is TRBV6-5, with 7 bases fitting TRBD1. Germline V gives CDR1 MNHEY, CDR2 SVGAGI. The CDR3 has 12 amino acids. CDR3 in DNA: TGTGCTACCAGACAGGGACAAGAGACCCAGTACTTC. Its translation: CATRQGQETQYF.

In its sample, this clone was seen once. The chain joins TRBV7-3 to TRBJ2-6; D ambiguous. V lost 3 bases, J lost 2 bases, and 2 bases lay in between. This CDR3 contains 13 residues. CDR1 is SGHTA and CDR2 is FQGTGA in the germline V gene. The CDR3 DNA follows: TGTGCCAGCAGCTTCGCTGGGGCCAACGTCCTGACTTTC. Residues: CASSFAGANVLTF.

The chain carries TRBV5-1 and TRBJ2-7, with D possibly TRBD1 on 5 matching bases. The CDR3 runs to 14 residues. Trimming left V 2 bases short and J 2 bases short, with 11 bases between. Germline CDR1 reads SGHRS; CDR2 reads YFSETQ. CDR3 in DNA: TGCGCCAGCAGCTTTGGACGGACAACCTACGAGCAGTACTTC. Its translation: CASSFGRTTYEQYF.

This sequence joins TRBV6-5 and TRBJ2-1, with D possibly TRBD2 on 5 matching bases. This CDR3 has 14 residues. V was pared by 7 bases and J by 1 base, with 11 bases between. Germline V CDR1 and CDR2: MNHEY, SVGAGI. CDR3 protein: CASTLTGSYNEQFF. CDR3 nucleotide sequence: TGTGCCAGCACTCTCACGGGGTCCTACAATGAGCAGTTCTTC.

This clone was counted only a few times. The chain links TRBV19 to TRBJ1-4; no firm D call. The ends were cut back, 5 bases at V and 8 bases at J, with 9 bases in the middle. The germline V gene encodes CDR1 LNHDA and CDR2 SQIVND (reference sequence). The CDR3 loop spans 12 amino acids. The DNA of the CDR3 is TGTGCCAGTAGTCCCGTTAAAGAAAAACTGTTTTTT. Its translation: CASSPVKEKLFF.

V and J are TRBV10-3 and TRBJ2-7, with unresolved D. The CDR3 extends over 14 amino acids. The V end was cut by 0 bases, the J end by 2 bases, with 8 bases between. Germline V gene lookup returns CDR1 ENHRY and CDR2 SYGVKD. The CDR3 DNA is TGTGCCATCAGTGAGTCACCGAACACCTACGAGCAGTACTTC. Translated: CAISESPNTYEQYF.

The chain has TRBV2 and TRBJ2-3; D is unresolved. The CDR3 is 12 residues long. The germline CDR1 and CDR2 sequences are SNHLY and FYNNEI. V lost 6 bases and J 6 bases, leaving 10 bases between the germline ends. CDR3 sequence reads: CASSLTGDTQYF. In nucleotides, the CDR3 is TGTGCCAGCAGCCTTACCGGGGATACGCAGTATTTT.

The chain recombines TRBV27 with TRBJ2-3; tentative D call: TRBD2 (5 bases). From germline, CDR1 is MNHEY and CDR2 SMNVEV (reference sequence). V was trimmed by 7 bases and J by 4 bases, leaving 12 bases between them. This CDR3 region has 13 residues. The CDR3 loop is CASKGVTADTQYF. DNA of the CDR3: TGTGCCAGCAAGGGAGTTACGGCAGATACGCAGTATTTT.

V usage is TRBV19 and J usage is TRBJ2-7, with 7 bases matching TRBD2. The CDR3 is made up of 13 amino acids. From germline, CDR1 is LNHDA and CDR2 SQIVND (reference sequence). The trim removed 5 bases at V and 4 bases at J, leaving 5 bases unmatched. CDR3 in amino acids: CASSAGEQYEQYF. The CDR3 bases are TGTGCCAGTAGTGCGGGGGAGCAATACGAGCAGTACTTC.

J is TRBJ2-5 and V is TRBV4-1, with TRBD2 matching 13 bases. Trimming removed 6 bases from V and 2 bases from J; junction bases left unmatched: 12. CDR3 length: 18 amino acids. The germline gives CDR1 MGHRA, CDR2 YSYEKL. CDR3 coding DNA: TGCGCCAGCAGTGCTAGGACTAGCGGGGGCGGAATTCAAGAGACCCAGTACTTC. Translation: CASSARTSGGGIQETQYF.

The V and J genes are TRBV4-2 and TRBJ1-1; D may be TRBD1 (5 bases). Trimming cost V 4 bases and J 2 bases, with 14 bases left between them. This CDR3 spans 15 amino acids. CDR1 LGHNA and CDR2 YNFKEQ come from the germline V gene. The CDR3 reads CASSPYPDSNTEAFF. The CDR3 DNA follows: TGTGCCAGCAGCCCCTACCCCGACAGCAACACTGAAGCTTTCTTT.

This clone has just a few counts. This chain uses TRBV5-1 with TRBJ2-1; 9 bases map to TRBD2. After removal of 4 bases from V and 4 bases from J, the junction contained 9 bases not matched to a gene. From germline, CDR1 is SGHRS and CDR2 YFSETQ. The CDR3 runs 16 residues. The CDR3 bases are TGCGCCAGCAGCCTCCTGGTAGCGGGGGAATACAATGAGCAGTTCTTC. It yields the protein CASSLLVAGEYNEQFF.

This chain joins TRBV6-6 and TRBJ2-3; D remains ambiguous. Looked up from germline, CDR1 is MNHNY and CDR2 is SVGAGI (reference sequence). The germline V and J ends were trimmed by 0 bases and 1 base, with 5 bases remaining between them. The CDR3 loop spans 14 amino acids. The CDR3 here is CASSYSRGTDTQYF. CDR3 sequence (DNA): TGTGCCAGCAGTTACTCCCGGGGCACAGATACGCAGTATTTT.

This chain connects TRBV6-5 to TRBJ1-6; 7 bases are a match to TRBD1. Germline values: CDR1 MNHEY, CDR2 SVGAGI. This CDR3 comprises 15 residues. V shed 10 bases and J 8 bases; nucleotides not matched to a gene: 14. CDR3 DNA sequence: TGTGCCACTCGACAGGGAGGCATGGTTGATTCACCCCTCCACTTT. This sequence encodes CATRQGGMVDSPLHF.

The CDR3 DNA reads TGCAGCGTACGGAGCGGGGGCCCAAACAATGAGCAGTTCTTC. This codes for CSVRSGGPNNEQFF. The chain recombines TRBV29-1 with TRBJ2-1; 8 nucleotides align to TRBD2. Trimming took 6 bases from V and 5 from J; bases not matched to a gene: 9. The CDR3 sequence is 14 residues long. Germline V gene sequence: CDR1 SQVTM, CDR2 ANQGSEA.

Here the CDR3 reads CSVEFTGTTFYNEQFF. CDR3 nucleotides: TGCAGCGTTGAATTCACCGGGACAACCTTTTACAATGAGCAGTTCTTC. The V and J genes are TRBV29-1 and TRBJ2-1, with D possibly matching TRBD1 (6 bases). This CDR3 region has 16 residues. V was pared by 2 bases and J by 4 bases, with 18 bases between. CDR1 and CDR2 from the germline V gene are SQVTM and ANQGSEA.

The CDR3 nucleotides read TGTGCCTGGAGTTGGGACAGAAAGAATTCACCCCTCCACTTT. This sequence encodes CAWSWDRKNSPLHF. This chain links TRBV30 with TRBJ1-6, with TRBD1 identical over 7 bases. CDR1 and CDR2 from the germline V gene are GTSNPN and SVGIG (reference sequence). The CDR3 runs to 14 residues. V shed 2 bases, J shed 7 bases, and the junction held 5 bases outside the gene matches.

This clone has just a few counts. The V and J genes are TRBV5-1 and TRBJ1-1, with D possibly TRBD1 on 6 matching bases. Germline-derived CDR1 and CDR2 are SGHRS and YFSETQ. Trimming shortened V by 7 bases and J by 4 bases, and 17 bases separated the two germline ends. The length of the CDR3 is 14 residues. CDR3 DNA: TGCGCCAGCTGTGCGGACAGTGGGGGCACTGAAGCTTTCTTT. This codes for CASCADSGGTEAFF.

The V gene is TRBV6-1, the J gene TRBJ1-1; perhaps TRBD1 as D (5 bases). There are 13 residues in the CDR3. Trimming shortened V by 6 bases and J by 3 bases, and 11 bases separated the two germline ends. Germline V CDR1 and CDR2: MNHNS, SASEGT. As DNA, the CDR3 is TGTGCCAGCAGCCGGGGGAAGTACACTGAAGCTTTCTTT. It encodes CASSRGKYTEAFF.

The V and J genes are TRBV5-1 and TRBJ2-2; possibly TRBD1 for D (6 bases). This CDR3 comprises 14 residues. V lost 0 bases, J lost 6 bases, and 9 bases lay in between. The germline V gene encodes CDR1 SGHRS and CDR2 YFSETQ. DNA for the CDR3: TGCGCCAGCAGCTTGGTCACAGGGCCCGGGGAGCTGTTTTTT. It yields the protein CASSLVTGPGELFF.

The chain recombines TRBV18 with TRBJ2-7; 10 bases fit TRBD1. This CDR3 has 14 amino acids. Germline V gives CDR1 KGHSH, CDR2 LQKENI. V lost 6 bases to trimming and J lost 4 bases; unmatched junction nucleotides: 6. The CDR3 nucleotides are TGTGCCAGCTCGTTCCGGGACAGGGGTTACGAGCAGTACTTC. The encoded protein is CASSFRDRGYEQYF. The full variable domain, rest sourced from reference TRBV18 and TRBJ2-7, is NAGVMQNPRHLVRRRGQEARLRCSPMKGHSHVYWYRQLPEEGLKFMVYLQKENIIDESGMPKERFSAEFPKEGPSILRIQQVVRGDSAAYFCASSFRDRGYEQYFGPGTRLTVT.

V gene TRBV6-1 combines with J gene TRBJ2-7, with 7 positions matching TRBD1. The CDR3 length is 13 residues. V dropped 7 bases and J dropped 4; count of bases not matched to a gene: 7. The germline CDR1 and CDR2 sequences are MNHNS and SASEGT. CDR3 sequence: CASTTGPSYEQYF. CDR3 DNA sequence: TGTGCCAGCACGACAGGGCCTTCTTACGAGCAGTACTTC.

The V gene is TRBV14, the J gene TRBJ1-2, with TRBD1 matching over 7 bases. V lost 2 bases to trimming and J lost 0 bases; unmatched junction nucleotides: 9. Germline V lookup: CDR1 SGHDN, CDR2 FVKESK. The CDR3 loop spans 17 amino acids. As DNA, the CDR3 is TGTGCCAGCAGCCAATCTATTTCCGGGACAGCTAACTATGGCTACACCTTC. Translated, it gives CASSQSISGTANYGYTF.